This T cell receptor (beta chain) came from a study of monozygotic twins with inflammatory bowel disease. Germline V gives CDR1 SGHTA, CDR2 FQGNSA. This CDR3 contains 11 residues. Reanalyzing the 5' RACE reads, TCRdb keeps one entry per CDR3 protein, without DNA. This listing includes over 200,000 distinct CDR3 sequences. The sequenced material came from blood. The chain joins TRBV7-2 to TRBJ1-2. The TCR originated in a human donor with ulcerative colitis or Crohn's disease, or a healthy co-twin of an affected twin (not recorded which). The CDR3 reads CASSLSGGYTF.